Described below is a single T cell receptor beta chain sequence and its context. At one end, the junction sequence differs from germline, possibly due to a read error. In the same sample, other DNA sequences code for this CDR3. Assay used: immunoSEQ multiplex PCR; TCRdb lists only in-frame clones, some missing. Among some 2.4 million clones listed, approximately 93% were seen once. The sample comes from a study of shared clonotypes between healthy human individuals. This CDR3 comprises 13 residues. Germline loops: CDR1 SNHLY, CDR2 FYNNEI. The chain combines TRBV2 with TRBJ1-2; TRBD1 might be the D (5 bases). This TCR came from a man younger than 35 in good health. Some clones in this sample may be carry-over from other donors' samples. The sequenced sample consisted of naive CD4+ T cells from PBMCs. The subset here: CD45RA+ positively selected. For the CDR3, the DNA is TGTGCCAGCAGCGAAGGGGCCGTCTATGGCTACACCTTC. It specifies CASSEGAVYGYTF.